This TCR beta chain was recorded in a study of blood T cell repertoires in COVID-19. Study-wide context: The study drew acute and convalescent COVID-19 samples from the United States, Italy and Spain. The analysed material was cDNA or gDNA that came from T cells, B-cell-depleted T cells, or PBMCs.

The germline V gene encodes CDR1 LGHDT and CDR2 YNNKEL (reference sequence). Trimming cost V 5 bases and J 7 bases; bases outside gene matches: 9. The CDR3 is made up of 14 amino acids. Per the study methods: Cell counts per sample came from amplifying reference gene primers. Sequenced by immunoSEQ multiplex PCR; TCRdb stores in-frame clones only, minus some. Clonal size and the V and J genes are those of that table, whereas D and trimming came from the DNA. The table records tens of thousands of clones, 70% to 90% of them present only once. The sample comprised peripheral blood. V gene TRBV3-1 (or the pseudogene TRBV3-2) combines with J gene TRBJ2-3; 7 bases are a match to TRBD1. This TCR was sampled from a woman aged 55-70 years with acute or convalescent COVID-19. The CDR3 DNA reads as TGTGCCAGCAGCTCTTACTGGGACAGATATACGCAGTATTTT. It encodes CASSSYWDRYTQYF.